One sample yielded the 30 T cell receptor beta chains listed below, sequenced in a study of early T cells in non-severe SARS-CoV-2 infection. TCRdb analysed the 5' RACE reads with MiXCR anew, one entry per CDR3 protein. The sample lists over 35,000 distinct CDR3 sequences, roughly 4.4% occurring once. The sequenced material came from whole blood. These receptors all come from an adult who was a healthcare worker with PCR-confirmed SARS-CoV-2 infection or an uninfected control (not recorded which).

Ten or more counts support this clonotype. The CDR3 DNA is TGTGCCAGCAGCCTACGGCCCCTGTGGCCACCCCTCCACTTT. It codes for CASSLRPLWPPLHF. The chain recombines TRBV3-1 with TRBJ1-6; no reliable D call. From germline, CDR1 is LGHDT and CDR2 YNNKEL (reference sequence). This CDR3 is 14 amino acids long. Trimming took 4 bases from V and 11 from J, leaving 15 bases between them.

This clonotype was seen ten or more times. The chain uses TRBV29-1 and TRBJ1-5, with 8 bases matching TRBD1. The germline V gene has CDR1 SQVTM and CDR2 ANQGSEA. The CDR3 runs to 15 residues. J lost 6 bases, V lost 5 bases, and 12 bases had no gene match. CDR3 in DNA: TGCAGCGTTACCTTAGGGACAGGAGAGGGTCAGCCCCAGCATTTT. Translated: CSVTLGTGEGQPQHF.

The chain uses TRBV7-8 and TRBJ2-7, with a possible D match to TRBD2 (6 bases). From germline, CDR1 is SGHVS and CDR2 FQNEAQ. Trimming left V 5 bases short and J 0 bases short, with 17 bases between. This CDR3 is 16 amino acids long. CDR3 coding DNA: TGTGCCAGCAGCCCCCCCCCCGCGGGGAGCTCCTACGAGCAGTACTTC. This translates into CASSPPPAGSSYEQYF.

This clonotype was observed at least ten times. This rearrangement joins TRBV7-3 to TRBJ1-1; D gene uncertain. CDR1 SGHTA and CDR2 FQGTGA come from the germline V gene. This CDR3 spans 13 amino acids. V was trimmed by 5 bases and J by 3 bases, leaving 10 bases between them. The CDR3 nucleotides read TGTGCCAGCAGCCAGCCAGGCCACACTGAAGCTTTCTTT. Translation: CASSQPGHTEAFF.

At least ten counts were recorded for this clonotype. The V and J genes are TRBV29-1 and TRBJ1-2; the D is unclear. CDR1 and CDR2 (germline): SQVTM, ANQGSEA. V gave up 6 bases and J gave up 12 bases, with 17 bases separating them. This CDR3 spans 11 amino acids. CDR3 sequence reads: CSVTPFDRDTF. DNA of the CDR3: TGCAGCGTCACCCCTTTCGACCGGGACACCTTC.

This clonotype occurred many times. The chain recombines TRBV12-3 or TRBV12-4 with TRBJ1-4, with no clear D. The CDR3 contains 17 residues. V lost 3 bases to trimming and J lost 0 bases, with 14 bases between them. CDR3 DNA: TGTGCCAGCAGTTTTGGCAGGTTGCCTGCAACTAATGAAAAACTGTTTTTT. Encoded protein: CASSFGRLPATNEKLFF.

This clonotype was seen repeatedly, ten times or more. The CDR3 nucleotides are TGTGCCAGTAGTATTGCCCTCCGGAGGACCTACGAGCAGTACTTC. Residues: CASSIALRRTYEQYF. The rearrangement uses TRBV19 and TRBJ2-7; TRBD2 might be the D (5 bases). This CDR3 contains 15 residues. CDR1 is LNHDA, CDR2 SQIVND, per germline (reference sequence). V lost 3 bases and J 2 bases, leaving 14 bases between the germline ends.

This clonotype showed up many times. The chain has TRBV9 and TRBJ1-2, with TRBD1 matching over 8 bases. Germline V gene lookup returns CDR1 SGDLS and CDR2 YYNGEE. This CDR3 contains 14 residues. V trimming: 5 bases; J trimming: 4 bases; junction bases outside the gene matches: 7. CDR3 loop: CASSAGQVRYGYTF. CDR3 bases: TGTGCCAGCAGTGCGGGACAGGTTCGCTATGGCTACACCTTC.

This clonotype was seen a few times. This rearrangement joins TRBV9 to TRBJ1-2; D perhaps matches TRBD1 (5 bases). The germline V gene encodes CDR1 SGDLS and CDR2 YYNGEE. Trimming pared 0 bases from V and 3 bases from J, leaving 12 bases between. The CDR3 sequence is 15 residues long. CDR3 residues: CASSVVGTKDYGYTF. DNA of the CDR3: TGTGCCAGCAGCGTAGTCGGGACGAAAGACTATGGCTACACCTTC.

In its sample, this clonotype was seen a few times. For the CDR3, the DNA is TGTGCCAGCAGTCCTCTGCTTACCGGGGAGCTGTTTTTT. This encodes CASSPLLTGELFF. V usage is TRBV27 and J usage is TRBJ2-2; D gene unclear. The V end was cut by 5 bases, the J end by 5 bases, with 9 bases between. Germline CDR1 is MNHEY and CDR2 is SMNVEV (reference sequence). This CDR3 has 13 residues.

The chain is built from TRBV12-3 or TRBV12-4 and TRBJ1-1; D call uncertain. The CDR3 length is 12 residues. V shed 6 bases and J shed 0 bases, with 5 bases lying between them. The CDR3 sequence is CASSVLNTEAFF. The CDR3 coding sequence is TGTGCCAGCAGCGTCCTGAACACTGAAGCTTTCTTT.

This clonotype was seen at least ten times. This chain uses TRBV6-5 with TRBJ2-5; the match to TRBD2 covers 9 bases. CDR3 length equals 14 residues. V shed 5 bases, J shed 5 bases, and the junction held 6 bases outside the gene matches. Germline CDR1 and CDR2: MNHEY and SVGAGI. The CDR3 coding sequence is TGTGCCAGCAGTACCGCGGGGGGGGATGAGACCCAGTACTTC. Its translation: CASSTAGGDETQYF.

This clonotype was seen more than once but under ten times. The rearrangement links TRBV27 to TRBJ1-1; 8 bases match TRBD1. The CDR3 loop spans 16 amino acids. Trimming at V came to 2 bases and at J to 1 base, leaving 6 bases not matched to a gene. CDR1 and CDR2 (germline): MNHEY, SMNVEV (reference sequence). The CDR3 region is CASSLQGALRNTEAFF. Written as DNA, the CDR3 is TGTGCCAGCAGTTTACAGGGGGCTCTAAGGAACACTGAAGCTTTCTTT.

This clonotype was observed many times. The chain uses TRBV6-6 and TRBJ1-2; D possibly corresponds to TRBD1 (5 bases). Germline CDR1 MNHNY, CDR2 SVGAGI (reference sequence). The CDR3 totals 13 residues. Trimming left V 5 bases short and J 5 bases short, with 12 bases between. In nucleotides, the CDR3 is TGTGCCAGCAGTCGAGGGAAGGGGTATGGCTACACCTTC. As protein: CASSRGKGYGYTF.

In this sample, this clonotype turned up many times. V is TRBV20-1 and J is TRBJ1-2; TRBD1 aligns across 12 bases. Germline-derived CDR1 and CDR2 are DFQATT and SNEGSKA (reference sequence). Germline trimming cut 6 bases from V and 7 bases from J; bases unmatched to any gene: 9. This CDR3 region has 14 residues. The CDR3 nucleotides read TGCAGTGCCCCCCGGGACAGGGGGCTCTTTGGCTACACCTTC. This gives the protein CSAPRDRGLFGYTF.

This clonotype was counted between two and nine times. The V gene is TRBV12-3 or TRBV12-4, the J gene TRBJ2-1; perhaps TRBD1 as D (5 bases). The CDR3 runs to 14 residues. V was trimmed by 6 bases and J by 4 bases, leaving 13 bases between them. The CDR3 loop is CASSRRQLYNEQFF. The DNA of the CDR3 is TGTGCCAGCAGCCGCCGACAGTTATACAATGAGCAGTTCTTC.

This clonotype came up a few times. The rearrangement uses TRBV6-1 and TRBJ2-1; D tentatively reads TRBD1 or TRBD2 (5 bases each). Deletions cut 4 bases from V and 9 bases from J, with 13 bases between. Germline CDR1 and CDR2: MNHNS and SASEGT. The CDR3 is made up of 13 amino acids. CDR3 residues: CASSVREWREQFF. CDR3 bases: TGTGCCAGCAGTGTCAGGGAGTGGCGTGAGCAGTTCTTC.

This clonotype was counted between two and nine times. The chain uses TRBV6-2 or TRBV6-3 and TRBJ2-5, with D unresolved. Trimming shortened V by 2 bases and J by 2 bases, and 12 bases separated the two germline ends. This CDR3 contains 15 residues. Germline V CDR1 and CDR2: MNHEY, SVGEGT. CDR3 DNA sequence: TGTGCCAGCAGTTACCTGGCGGAAAATCAAGAGACCCAGTACTTC. This codes for CASSYLAENQETQYF.

This clonotype was counted many times. This sequence joins TRBV30 and TRBJ2-3, with D maybe TRBD2 (5 bases). The germline V gene has CDR1 GTSNPN and CDR2 SVGIG (reference sequence). The germline V and J ends were trimmed by 1 base and 6 bases, with 8 bases remaining between them. The CDR3 sequence is 12 residues long. The CDR3 region is CAWSARGDTQYF. As DNA, the CDR3 is TGTGCCTGGAGTGCGAGAGGGGATACGCAGTATTTT.

The J gene is TRBJ2-3, the V gene TRBV20-1; tentative D call: TRBD2 (6 bases). This CDR3 spans 16 amino acids. CDR1 is DFQATT, CDR2 SNEGSKA, per germline (reference sequence). Trimming left V 1 base short and J 1 base short, with 15 bases between. CDR3 amino acids: CSARGFRGSRTDTQYF. CDR3 in DNA: TGCAGTGCTAGAGGCTTTCGGGGGTCCCGCACAGATACGCAGTATTTT.

This clonotype was counted only a few times. J is TRBJ1-6 and V is TRBV4-1, with no clear D. This CDR3 contains 15 residues. In germline, CDR1 is MGHRA, CDR2 YSYEKL. The V end lost 3 bases, the J end lost 8 bases, and 14 bases lay between the germline ends. CDR3 amino acids: CASSHPPGPDSPLHF. The CDR3 DNA reads as TGCGCCAGCAGCCACCCCCCAGGACCGGATTCACCCCTCCACTTT.

This clonotype was observed at least ten times. The chain joins TRBV29-1 to TRBJ2-1, with a possible D match to TRBD1 (6 bases). Per the germline V gene, CDR1 is SQVTM and CDR2 is ANQGSEA. This CDR3 is 15 amino acids long. Trimming shortened V by 4 bases and J by 0 bases, and 13 bases separated the two germline ends. This chain's CDR3 is CSVVTGKSSYNEQFF. The CDR3 DNA reads as TGCAGCGTTGTTACAGGGAAGAGCTCCTACAATGAGCAGTTCTTC.

This chain links TRBV6-4 with TRBJ2-5, with a possible D match to TRBD1 (6 bases). The CDR3 is 13 residues long. In germline, CDR1 is MRHNA, CDR2 SNTAGT. Trimming stripped 6 bases from V and 4 bases from J, with 12 bases between. Here the CDR3 reads CASSNRGGETQYF. The DNA for the CDR3 is TGTGCCAGCAGCAATAGAGGGGGAGAGACCCAGTACTTC.

Only a few counts were recorded for this clonotype. The rearrangement links TRBV19 to TRBJ1-5; D is ambiguous. V was clipped by 8 bases and J by 7 bases, with 9 bases between them. Germline V gene lookup returns CDR1 LNHDA and CDR2 SQIVND (reference sequence). The CDR3 is 11 residues long. The CDR3 here is CASGPQQPQHF. The CDR3 region has the DNA TGTGCCAGTGGGCCTCAGCAGCCCCAGCATTTT.

This clonotype has a count of ten or more. The chain employs TRBV5-1 and TRBJ1-1, with D uncertain. This CDR3 comprises 12 residues. V was cut by 0 bases and J by 11 bases, with 11 bases left in between. CDR1 and CDR2 from the germline V gene are SGHRS and YFSETQ. The CDR3 here is CASSLEGSRAFF. CDR3 sequence (DNA): TGCGCCAGCAGCTTGGAGGGCAGTCGGGCTTTCTTT.

A few counts support this clonotype. V usage is TRBV2 and J usage is TRBJ1-2, with TRBD1 matching 7 bases. Germline lookup yields CDR1 SNHLY and CDR2 FYNNEI. This CDR3 has 17 amino acids. The V segment lost 4 bases and the J segment 3 bases; nucleotides outside the gene matches: 14. CDR3 DNA: TGTGCCAGCAGTGTCCGAAGGCGACAGGGCTCGCACTATGGCTACACCTTC. As protein: CASSVRRRQGSHYGYTF. The full variable domain, completed using reference TRBV2 and TRBJ1-2, is EPEVTQTPSHQVTQMGQEVILRCVPISNHLYFYWYRQILGQKVEFLVSFYNNEISEKSEIFDDQFSVERPDGSNFTLKIRSTKLEDSAMYFCASSVRRRQGSHYGYTFGSGTRLTVV.

In its sample, this clonotype was seen a few times. This sequence joins TRBV27 and TRBJ1-1; tentatively, D is TRBD1 (6 bases). Trimming left V 3 bases short and J 6 bases short, with 11 bases between. CDR1 and CDR2 from the germline V gene are MNHEY and SMNVEV (reference sequence). The CDR3 has 13 amino acids. For the CDR3, the DNA is TGTGCCAGCAGTTTTAGGGGGACCGCTGAAGCTTTCTTT. Residues: CASSFRGTAEAFF.

The table lists this clonotype with many counts. The chain carries TRBV7-3 and TRBJ1-1; perhaps TRBD1 as D (6 bases). The CDR3 totals 16 residues. CDR1 SGHTA and CDR2 FQGTGA come from the germline V gene. V was cut by 5 bases and J by 6 bases, with 22 bases left in between. The DNA of the CDR3 is TGTGCCAGCAGCCCCTCAACGACAGGATTGATCTCTGAAGCTTTCTTT. Its translation is CASSPSTTGLISEAFF.

This clonotype was seen repeatedly, ten times or more. The chain joins TRBV12-3 or TRBV12-4 to TRBJ2-5; D gene ambiguous. The CDR3 length is 14 residues. V gave up 6 bases and J gave up 0 bases, with 11 bases separating them. Written as DNA, the CDR3 is TGTGCCAGCAGCCCTCAAAGTTACCAAGAGACCCAGTACTTC. As protein: CASSPQSYQETQYF.

This clonotype was recorded many times. V is TRBV7-9 and J is TRBJ1-2; D gene uncertain. The V gene lost 5 bases and the J gene lost 5 bases, with 18 bases spanning the gap. The CDR3 covers 15 residues. The germline CDR1 and CDR2 sequences are SEHNR and FQNEAQ (reference sequence). This CDR3 is CASSQNEVPRYGYTF. CDR3 bases: TGTGCCAGCAGCCAAAACGAGGTCCCTAGGTATGGCTACACCTTC. The complete variable domain, with remaining parts taken from reference TRBV7-9 and TRBJ1-2, reads DTGVSQNPRHKITKRGQNVTFRCDPISEHNRLYWYRQTLGQGPEFLTYFQNEAQLEKSRLLSDRFSAERPKGSFSTLEIQRTEQGDSAMYLCASSQNEVPRYGYTFGSGTRLTVV.